This T cell receptor (beta chain) was observed in a study of Ad26.COV2.S vaccination and SARS-CoV-2 variants. Study findings and constraints: An underestimation of total T cell responses may have resulted from the TCR breadth and depth analyses. Spike-specific TCR breadth in vaccine recipients exceeded that seen in placebo recipients. Breadth measured for non-spike TCRs was similar across vaccine and placebo recipients.

The CDR3 extends over 13 amino acids. CDR1 and CDR2 from the germline V gene are SNHLY and FYNNEI. V was trimmed by 7 bases and J by 7 bases, leaving 11 bases between them. Clones were read by immunoSEQ multiplex PCR, and TCRdb kept only the in-frame ones, dropping some. Among roughly 140,000 clones listed, roughly 88% were seen once. About this clone itself: Its antigen is undetermined.

This TCR was sampled from a human donor who had recovered from COVID-19. Specimen: peripheral blood, collected after recovery from COVID-19. The chain couples TRBV2 to TRBJ1-6, with D possibly TRBD1 on 6 matching bases. CDR3 bases: TGTGCCAGCATGCAGGGGAGGAATTCACCCCTCCACTTT. Translating it yields CASMQGRNSPLHF. The full variable domain, in which reference TRBV2 and TRBJ1-6 provide the parts outside the CDR3, is EPEVTQTPSHQVTQMGQEVILRCVPISNHLYFYWYRQILGQKVEFLVSFYNNEISEKSEIFDDQFSVERPDGSNFTLKIRSTKLEDSAMYFCASMQGRNSPLHFGNGTRLTVT.